What follows are 8 T cell receptor beta chains derived from one specimen sequenced in a study of blood T cell repertoires in COVID-19. Sequenced by immunoSEQ multiplex PCR; TCRdb stores in-frame clones only, minus some. The data show about 250,000 clones, around 91% seen once. The sample was PBMCs or T cells enriched from blood (not recorded which). These receptor sequences come from a woman in her late teens or twenties who had recovered from COVID-19.

V and J are TRBV12-3 or TRBV12-4 and TRBJ1-5; possibly TRBD1 for D (5 bases). This CDR3 spans 13 amino acids. The germline V and J ends were trimmed by 3 bases and 7 bases, with 10 bases remaining between them. The CDR3 nucleotides are TGTGCCAGCAGTTTCAGGGCCGGGCAGCCCCAGCATTTT. Protein: CASSFRAGQPQHF.

A single count supports this clone. The genes are TRBV11-3 and TRBJ1-5; the match to TRBD1 covers 7 bases. V lost 0 bases and J lost 0; bases outside the gene matches: 2. The germline gives CDR1 SGHNT, CDR2 YENEEA. The CDR3 covers 16 residues. The CDR3, as DNA: TGTGCCAGCAGCTTAGAGGGACAGCATAGCAATCAGCCCCAGCATTTT. Its translation is CASSLEGQHSNQPQHF.

The chain has TRBV5-6 and TRBJ2-1; possibly TRBD1 for D (6 bases). The length of the CDR3 is 13 residues. Germline V CDR1 and CDR2: SGHDT, YYEEEE. The V end lost 0 bases, the J end lost 9 bases, and 10 bases lay between the germline ends. The DNA for the CDR3 is TGTGCCAGCAGCTTGGCCCTAGGGGGTGAGCAGTTCTTC. Protein sequence: CASSLALGGEQFF.

This clone was seen a single time. The chain links TRBV9 to TRBJ2-2, with a possible D match to TRBD1 (6 bases). V lost 3 bases and J lost 6, with 9 bases in between. The CDR3 spans 13 residues. Germline V CDR1 and CDR2: SGDLS, YYNGEE. The CDR3 DNA reads TGTGCCAGCAGCGACAGGGATGCCGGGGAGCTGTTTTTT. This translates into CASSDRDAGELFF.

The genes are TRBV4-1 and TRBJ1-5, with 7 bases identical to TRBD1. This CDR3 has 14 residues. The germline CDR1 and CDR2 sequences are MGHRA and YSYEKL. The ends lost 3 bases at V and 7 bases at J; junction bases unmatched: 6. CDR3 sequence reads: CASSHDRAGQPQHF. The CDR3 DNA reads as TGCGCCAGCAGCCATGACAGGGCAGGGCAGCCCCAGCATTTT.

The chain combines TRBV3-1 (or the pseudogene TRBV3-2) with TRBJ2-1, with D possibly matching TRBD1 (6 bases). Germline CDR1 and CDR2: LGHDT and YNNKEL (reference sequence). V was shortened by 0 bases and J by 5 bases, with 17 bases between the two germline ends. The CDR3 extends over 17 amino acids. This CDR3 reads CASSQDPVSGAHNEQFF. For the CDR3, the DNA is TGTGCCAGCAGCCAAGATCCGGTCTCAGGGGCGCACAATGAGCAGTTCTTC.

The V and J genes are TRBV27 and TRBJ2-1; 9 bases line up with TRBD2. The V segment lost 7 bases and the J segment 4 bases; nucleotides outside the gene matches: 8. The germline gives CDR1 MNHEY, CDR2 SMNVEV (reference sequence). The CDR3 is 15 residues long. This CDR3 is CASNGAGGLYNEQFF. CDR3 nucleotides: TGTGCCAGCAATGGCGCGGGGGGGCTATACAATGAGCAGTTCTTC.

V gene TRBV3-1 (or the pseudogene TRBV3-2) combines with J gene TRBJ2-1; 8 bases are a match to TRBD2. Germline V gene data show CDR1 as LGHDT and CDR2 as YNNKEL (reference sequence). Unmatched junction bases numbered 4, after V lost 3 bases and J lost 6 bases. The CDR3 runs 14 residues. The CDR3 spells CASSQAAGGNEQFF. CDR3 bases: TGTGCCAGCAGCCAGGCGGCGGGAGGCAATGAGCAGTTCTTC.